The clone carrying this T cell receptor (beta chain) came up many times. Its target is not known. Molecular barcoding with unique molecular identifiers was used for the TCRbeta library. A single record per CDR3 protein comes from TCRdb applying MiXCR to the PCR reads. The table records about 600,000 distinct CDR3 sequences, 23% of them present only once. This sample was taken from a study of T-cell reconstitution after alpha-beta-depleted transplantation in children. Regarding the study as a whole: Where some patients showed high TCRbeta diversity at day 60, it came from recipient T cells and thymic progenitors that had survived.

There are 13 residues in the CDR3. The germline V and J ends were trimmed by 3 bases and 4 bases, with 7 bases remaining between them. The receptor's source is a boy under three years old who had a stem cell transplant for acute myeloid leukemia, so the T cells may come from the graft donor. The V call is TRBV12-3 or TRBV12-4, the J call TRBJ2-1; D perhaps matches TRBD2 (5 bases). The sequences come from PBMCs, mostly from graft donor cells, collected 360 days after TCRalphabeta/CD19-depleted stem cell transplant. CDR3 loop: CASSFERYNEQFF. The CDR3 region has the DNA TGTGCCAGCAGTTTCGAGCGGTACAATGAGCAGTTCTTC.